These 22 T cell receptor beta chains were sequenced from one sample in a study of blood T cell repertoires in COVID-19. Measured with immunoSEQ multiplex PCR; TCRdb has only the in-frame clones, and not every one. This sample has about 260,000 clones, with approximately 80% found just once. Sequencing input: peripheral blood. The receptors here all came from an elderly woman with acute or convalescent COVID-19.

The chain carries TRBV19 and TRBJ1-2; unclear D gene. V gave up 3 bases and J gave up 6 bases, with 8 bases separating them. The CDR3 is 12 residues long. The germline gives CDR1 LNHDA, CDR2 SQIVND (reference sequence). The CDR3 DNA reads as TGTGCCAGTAGTATTGGCGGAAATGGCTACACCTTC. Residues: CASSIGGNGYTF.

The rearrangement uses TRBV5-4 and TRBJ2-1; 11 nucleotides align to TRBD2. The CDR3 runs 16 residues. CDR1 SGHNT and CDR2 YYREEE come from the germline V gene (reference sequence). The trim removed 0 bases at V and 6 bases at J, leaving 5 bases unmatched. CDR3 amino acids: CASSLELAGASNEQFF. Here the CDR3 DNA reads TGTGCCAGCAGCTTGGAACTAGCGGGAGCGAGCAATGAGCAGTTCTTC.

This clone is a singleton in its sample. This chain uses TRBV6-6 with TRBJ2-5; D gene unclear. The CDR3 runs to 12 residues. V was trimmed by 6 bases and J by 3 bases, leaving 8 bases between them. Germline V CDR1 and CDR2: MNHNY, SVGAGI (reference sequence). The CDR3 region has the DNA TGTGCCAGCAGGGCGGCAGAAGAGACCCAGTACTTC. Its protein product is CASRAAEETQYF.

The chain joins TRBV7-6 to TRBJ1-6; D gene uncertain. V lost 5 bases and J 8 bases, leaving 22 bases between the germline ends. CDR1 and CDR2 (germline): SGHVS, FNYEAQ. The CDR3 has 17 amino acids. Here the CDR3 reads CASSRALLDGVDSPLHF. The CDR3 coding sequence is TGTGCCAGCAGCCGAGCCCTCCTCGACGGGGTGGATTCACCCCTCCACTTT. The full variable domain, in which reference TRBV7-6 and TRBJ1-6 provide the parts outside the CDR3, is GAGVSQSPRYKVTKRGQDVALRCDPISGHVSLYWYRQALGQGPEFLTYFNYEAQQDKSGLPNDRFSAERPEGSISTLTIQRTEQRDSAMYRCASSRALLDGVDSPLHFGNGTRLTVT.

The rearrangement uses TRBV6-4 and TRBJ2-1; 7 nucleotides align to TRBD2. This CDR3 has 15 amino acids. Germline CDR1 MRHNA, CDR2 SNTAGT. J lost 0 bases, V lost 3 bases, and 2 bases had no gene match. CDR3 in DNA: TGTGCCAGCAGTGAGCGCGGGGGCTCCTACAATGAGCAGTTCTTC. Encoded protein: CASSERGGSYNEQFF.

The rearrangement uses TRBV7-8 and TRBJ1-6; possible D gene TRBD1, 5 bases. This CDR3 has 15 amino acids. The V gene's germline CDR1 is SGHVS and CDR2 FQNEAQ. Trimming took 1 base from V and 10 from J, leaving 14 bases between them. The CDR3: CASSLVAGQGSPLHF. CDR3 bases: TGTGCCAGCAGCTTAGTTGCAGGGCAGGGATCACCCCTCCACTTT.

V and J are TRBV28 and TRBJ1-2, with a possible D match to TRBD1 (6 bases). The CDR3 runs to 16 residues. With 6 bases removed from V and 1 base from J, the gap between germline ends came to 18 bases. Germline loops: CDR1 MDHEN, CDR2 SYDVKM. Here the CDR3 reads CASSLTGSYFNYGYTF. The DNA of the CDR3 is TGTGCCAGCAGCCTAACAGGGTCGTACTTTAACTATGGCTACACCTTC.

The chain has TRBV7-2 and TRBJ2-3; D unresolved. V lost 5 bases to trimming and J lost 5 bases, with 11 bases between them. The CDR3 sequence is 13 residues long. Germline CDR1 and CDR2: SGHTA and FQGNSA. CDR3 in amino acids: CASSHQRLDTQYF. In DNA, the CDR3 is TGTGCCAGCAGCCATCAGAGACTAGATACGCAGTATTTT.

The chain has TRBV29-1 and TRBJ2-7; TRBD2 is a possible D gene (5 bases). Trimming left V 5 bases short and J 3 bases short, with 11 bases between. This CDR3 comprises 12 residues. Germline loops: CDR1 SQVTM, CDR2 ANQGSEA. The CDR3 DNA sequence: TGCAGCGTTTCTAGCTCGGTCTACGAGCAGTACTTC. Its protein is CSVSSSVYEQYF.

The chain has TRBV7-3 and TRBJ2-3; TRBD2 is a possible D gene (6 bases). The CDR3 totals 15 residues. Per germline, CDR1 SGHTA and CDR2 FQGTGA. V was shortened by 6 bases and J by 0 bases, with 13 bases between the two germline ends. CDR3 in DNA: TGTGCCAGCAGGGACTATGGAGGAAGCACAGATACGCAGTATTTT. It codes for CASRDYGGSTDTQYF.

The rearrangement joins TRBV12-5 to TRBJ2-5, with a tentative D call TRBD1 (5 bases). Germline V CDR1 and CDR2: LGHNT, FRNRAP. This CDR3 spans 16 amino acids. Trimming took 1 base from V and 5 from J, leaving 17 bases between them. The CDR3 is CASGLGQGVIGETQYF. In DNA, the CDR3 is TGTGCTAGTGGTTTGGGCCAAGGGGTGATTGGGGAGACCCAGTACTTC. Drawing the rest from reference TRBV12-5 and TRBJ2-5, the complete variable domain is DARVTQTPRHKVTEMGQEVTMRCQPILGHNTVFWYRQTMMQGLELLAYFRNRAPLDDSGMPKDRFSAEMPDATLATLKIQPSEPRDSAVYFCASGLGQGVIGETQYFGPGTRLLVL.

This clone turned up a few times. The chain couples TRBV6-6 to TRBJ1-2; 7 bases map to TRBD1. The V gene's germline CDR1 is MNHNY and CDR2 SVGAGI (reference sequence). V was clipped by 6 bases and J by 8 bases; unmatched bases: 12. The CDR3 length is 14 residues. The CDR3 DNA is TGTGCCAGCAGCCTACAGGGGAGCAATGGGGGCTACACCTTC. This codes for CASSLQGSNGGYTF.

The chain uses TRBV5-1 and TRBJ1-2; 8 bases are shared with TRBD1. Germline V lookup: CDR1 SGHRS, CDR2 YFSETQ. CDR3 length equals 13 residues. The trim removed 3 bases at V and 8 bases at J, leaving 6 bases unmatched. The CDR3, as DNA: TGCGCCAGCAGCTCGACAGGGGCGGGAGGCTACACCTTC. Its protein product is CASSSTGAGGYTF.

The gene calls are TRBV28 and TRBJ2-1; TRBD2 aligns across 11 bases. The germline CDR1 and CDR2 sequences are MDHEN and SYDVKM. The CDR3 sequence is 15 residues long. The ends lost 5 bases at V and 6 bases at J; junction bases unmatched: 6. The CDR3 protein is CASSALAGDGNEQFF. In DNA form, the CDR3 reads TGTGCCAGCAGTGCACTAGCGGGAGATGGCAATGAGCAGTTCTTC.

The chain recombines TRBV7-8 with TRBJ2-3, with 7 bases that match TRBD1. Germline V gene lookup returns CDR1 SGHVS and CDR2 FQNEAQ. V trimming: 5 bases; J trimming: 1 base; junction bases outside the gene matches: 9. There are 16 residues in the CDR3. The CDR3 reads CASSIRQGLGTDTQYF. The CDR3 bases are TGTGCCAGCAGCATTAGACAGGGATTGGGCACAGATACGCAGTATTTT.

The V and J genes are TRBV7-3 and TRBJ2-6; D possibly corresponds to TRBD1 (6 bases). V was pared by 1 base and J by 0 bases, with 10 bases between. Germline V lookup: CDR1 SGHTA, CDR2 FQGTGA. The CDR3 covers 17 residues. CDR3 loop: CASSLRQVGSGANVLTF. In DNA, the CDR3 is TGTGCCAGCAGCTTAAGACAGGTTGGCTCTGGGGCCAACGTCCTGACTTTC.

This clone was found a few times. The J gene is TRBJ1-4, the V gene TRBV5-1; D unclear. V gave up 4 bases and J gave up 8 bases, with 9 bases separating them. Germline-derived CDR1 and CDR2 are SGHRS and YFSETQ. CDR3 length equals 12 residues. The CDR3 DNA reads TGCGCCAGCAGCGTAGAATCAGAAAAACTGTTTTTT. This codes for CASSVESEKLFF.

The chain is built from TRBV6-5 and TRBJ1-1; possibly TRBD1 for D (5 bases). Trimming left V 8 bases short and J 4 bases short, with 17 bases between. CDR3 length: 14 amino acids. Germline V gene sequence: CDR1 MNHEY, CDR2 SVGAGI. CDR3 loop: CASHRSGLGTEAFF. CDR3 coding DNA: TGTGCCAGCCATAGGTCGGGACTGGGCACTGAAGCTTTCTTT.

The chain uses TRBV24-1 and TRBJ2-1; D not resolved. The CDR3 loop spans 13 amino acids. V shed 3 bases and J shed 8 bases, with 10 bases lying between them. Germline-derived CDR1 and CDR2 are KGHDR and SFDVKD. CDR3 nucleotides: TGTGCCACCAGTGATACCTACTATGATGAGCAGTTCTTC. This codes for CATSDTYYDEQFF.

The CDR3 loop is CASGDRGREGYTF. The CDR3 region has the DNA TGTGCCAGTGGGGACAGGGGGCGCGAAGGCTACACCTTC. The chain couples TRBV19 to TRBJ1-2; 12 nucleotides align to TRBD1. This CDR3 contains 13 residues. J gave up 8 bases and V 8 bases, and 6 bases lay outside the gene matches. Germline CDR1 LNHDA, CDR2 SQIVND (reference sequence).

This sequence joins TRBV6-2 or TRBV6-3 and TRBJ1-3, with D unresolved. V lost 2 bases, J lost 0 bases, and 11 bases lay in between. The CDR3 extends over 16 amino acids. Germline lookup yields CDR1 MNHEY and CDR2 SVGEGT. CDR3 nucleotide sequence: TGTGCCAGCAGTTACCTCGTACGGGACTCTGGAAACACCATATATTTT. Protein sequence: CASSYLVRDSGNTIYF.

This sequence joins TRBV11-2 and TRBJ1-2, with 7 bases fitting TRBD1. The germline V gene has CDR1 SGHAT and CDR2 FQNNGV. The CDR3 runs 14 residues. V trimming: 7 bases; J trimming: 7 bases; junction bases outside the gene matches: 12. The CDR3 region has the DNA TGTGCCAGCACTCTGGGACAGAGGGTCGGTGGCTACACCTTC. Protein product: CASTLGQRVGGYTF.